This T cell receptor beta chain came from a study of cytomegalovirus exposure and HLA in healthy donors. Study information: One earlier analysis, a look at about 179 million T cells, found some 120 million unique TCR beta sequences.

Germline-derived CDR1 and CDR2 are SGHTA and FQGNSA. J was trimmed by 4 bases and V by 5 bases; bases with no gene match: 2. This CDR3 is built from 13 residues. The PCR used 60 Vbeta and 13 Jbeta primers. TCRdb's copy holds only in-frame clones and misses some; the assay was immunoSEQ multiplex PCR. The sample yields fewer than 200,000 clones, over 60% seen once. The rearrangement uses TRBV7-2 and TRBJ1-5; 7 nucleotides match TRBD1. The sequence was obtained from a man in his forties in good health and CMV-seronegative. Material: PBMCs. CDR3 residues: CASSVGQNQPQHF. Here the CDR3 DNA reads TGTGCCAGCAGCGTGGGACAGAATCAGCCCCAGCATTTT.